This T cell receptor (beta chain) was obtained from a study of shared clonotypes between healthy human individuals. Comment on this clone: Its antigen is not identified.

Findings and limits, study-wide: Rarefaction curves obtained for sorted subsets showed sequencing incomplete despite large depth. Clonotype sharing among donors was expected to depend on sequencing depth.

The germline V gene has CDR1 SGHTA and CDR2 FQGNSA. The CDR3 extends over 16 amino acids. Trimming took 2 bases from V and 3 from J; bases not matched to a gene: 6. Deep level was the assay's run setting. Each subset's genomic DNA was split evenly across several immunoSEQ plates. Method: immunoSEQ multiplex PCR; TCRdb's copy keeps in-frame clones and lacks some. Of some 1.5 million clones in the sample, approximately 98% are singletons; the top ten hold 0.4% to 0.55%. The sample was naive CD4+ T cells sorted from blood. Subset noted: CD45RA+ positively selected. The chain uses TRBV7-2 and TRBJ2-2, with TRBD2 identical over 7 bases. This TCR came from a man aged 30-40 years in good health. The CDR3 sequence is CASSLSGGGYTGELFF. The CDR3 coding sequence is TGTGCCAGCAGCTTAAGCGGCGGGGGTTACACCGGGGAGCTGTTTTTT.